This T cell receptor (beta chain) was found in a study of T-cell reconstitution after alpha-beta-depleted transplantation in children. Study results and caveats: Some patients' high day-60 TCRbeta diversity was attributed to recipient cells surviving conditioning. It was reported that alpha-beta T cells came from several hundred expanded graft clones (about two months after transplant). One year post-transplant, T-cell counts and diversity were largely derived from T cells produced anew.

The V gene lost 5 bases and the J gene lost 6 bases, with 20 bases spanning the gap. The CDR3 length is 15 residues. Germline V gives CDR1 SGHDT, CDR2 YYEEEE. This clonotype has only a few counts. The target antigen is unknown. The library targeted TCRbeta and was prepared with unique molecular identifiers. TCRdb fed the PCR reads into MiXCR, producing one record per CDR3 protein. The table lists about 980,000 distinct CDR3 sequences, less than 30% of them singletons. This rearrangement joins TRBV5-6 to TRBJ1-1, with D perhaps matching TRBD1 (6 bases). Here the sequenced sample was PBMCs, mostly from graft donor cells, taken 360 days after TCRalphabeta/CD19-depleted stem cell transplant. The receptor's source is a boy younger than two who had a stem cell transplant for SCID, so the T cells may come from the graft donor. In nucleotides, the CDR3 is TGTGCCAGCAGGACCAACAGGTTGGGGGCTCCTGAAGCTTTCTTT. This codes for CASRTNRLGAPEAFF.